The 22 T cell receptor beta chains below all came from one sample that was sequenced in a study of blood T cells in healthy people across ages. Then a second PCR, running roughly 7 to 11 cycles, was carried out with a sample-barcoded 5' primer and a J-beta primer mix. TCRdb redid the calling of the 5' RACE reads with MiXCR, one entry per CDR3 protein. This sample has a few hundred thousand distinct CDR3 sequences, with about 55% found just once. Sequencing was done on a sample of blood. Receptors were obtained from a man aged 55 to 70 in good health.

In this sample, this clonotype turned up a few times. This sequence joins TRBV12-3 or TRBV12-4 and TRBJ2-7; 7 bases map to TRBD2. V was clipped by 7 bases and J by 0 bases; unmatched bases: 12. The CDR3 length is 16 residues. Written as DNA, the CDR3 is TGTGCCAGCACATTACAAGCGGGACTCCTCTCCTACGAGCAGTACTTC. Its protein is CASTLQAGLLSYEQYF.

This clonotype was detected a few times. A much larger clone lies one base from this, so it may be a read error. The chain couples TRBV27 to TRBJ2-7; 7 bases map to TRBD2. The V and J ends lost 6 bases and 7 bases, in that order; junction bases with no gene match: 6. Germline V gene lookup returns CDR1 MNHEY and CDR2 SMNVEV (reference sequence). The CDR3 contains 12 residues. For the CDR3, the DNA is TGTGCCAGCAGCCGGAGCGGGAATGAGCAGTACTTC. Amino acid sequence: CASSRSGNEQYF.

The chain employs TRBV4-2 and TRBJ2-6; D possibly matches TRBD1 or TRBD2 (6 bases each). Germline CDR1 reads LGHNA; CDR2 reads YNFKEQ. V was trimmed by 3 bases and J by 2 bases, leaving 14 bases between them. This CDR3 region has 17 residues. The CDR3 here is CASSQEGGNPGANVLTF. Written as DNA, the CDR3 is TGTGCCAGCAGCCAGGAGGGGGGCAACCCTGGGGCCAACGTCCTGACTTTC.

By sample fraction, this clonotype is large (0.1 to 1%). A much larger clone lies one base from this, so it may be a read error. The chain uses TRBV20-1 and TRBJ2-1, with D uncertain. The end of the DNA aligns better with TRBJ2-7, so the J call may be wrong. There are 12 residues in the CDR3. Germline CDR1 DFQATT, CDR2 SNEGSKA (reference sequence). CDR3 sequence reads: CSARGSYNEQYF. CDR3 in DNA: TGCAGTGCTAGAGGGTCCTACAATGAGCAGTACTTC.

CDR3 sequence (DNA): TGCAGTGCTAGAGGGGGCGGGAATTCACCCCTCCACTTT. It specifies CSARGGGNSPLHF. The rearrangement uses TRBV20-1 and TRBJ1-6; D is perhaps TRBD1 (5 bases). Trimming took 1 base from V and 7 from J, leaving 8 bases between them. Per germline, CDR1 DFQATT and CDR2 SNEGSKA (reference sequence). The CDR3 has 13 residues.

The rearrangement joins TRBV5-6 to TRBJ2-1; 7 nucleotides agree with TRBD1. This CDR3 has 15 residues. Germline V gene sequence: CDR1 SGHDT, CDR2 YYEEEE. V lost 4 bases to trimming and J lost 0 bases; unmatched junction nucleotides: 4. The CDR3 DNA reads TGTGCCAGCAGCCGGCCAGGGGGCTCCTACAATGAGCAGTTCTTC. Amino acid sequence: CASSRPGGSYNEQFF.

This clonotype was counted a few times. The CDR3 sequence is CATSSDPIADTQYF. DNA for the CDR3: TGTGCCACCAGCAGTGACCCAATTGCAGATACGCAGTATTTT. The chain couples TRBV15 to TRBJ2-3; D not resolved. The CDR3 is made up of 14 amino acids. Looked up from germline, CDR1 is LNHNV and CDR2 is YYDKDF (reference sequence). Trimming removed 3 bases from V and 4 bases from J, with 11 bases in between.

This chain links TRBV27 with TRBJ2-3; no clear D gene. The CDR3 totals 12 residues. Trimming took 7 bases from V and 4 from J, leaving 9 bases between them. The germline CDR1 and CDR2 sequences are MNHEY and SMNVEV (reference sequence). CDR3 sequence (DNA): TGTGCCAGCACCACTCCTCCAGATACGCAGTATTTT. Its protein product is CASTTPPDTQYF.

The chain employs TRBV29-1 and TRBJ2-5, with 10 bases that match TRBD2. Germline V gene sequence: CDR1 SQVTM, CDR2 ANQGSEA. This CDR3 spans 15 amino acids. Trimming took 4 bases from V and 11 from J; bases not matched to a gene: 16. The CDR3: CSVVLAGDIFNEQYF. The CDR3 DNA follows: TGCAGCGTTGTGCTAGCGGGAGACATTTTCAATGAGCAGTACTTC. Full variable domain (remainder filled in from reference TRBV29-1 and TRBJ2-5): SAVISQKPSRDICQRGTSLTIQCQVDSQVTMMFWYRQQPGQSLTLIATANQGSEATYESGFVIDKFPISRPNLTFSTLTVSNMSPEDSSIYLCSVVLAGDIFNEQYFGPGTRLLVL.

V and J are TRBV29-1 and TRBJ2-5, with 7 bases matching TRBD2. V was clipped by 5 bases and J by 4 bases; unmatched bases: 10. The CDR3 has 14 residues. The germline V gene has CDR1 SQVTM and CDR2 ANQGSEA. CDR3 nucleotide sequence: TGCAGCGTTCAATCGCGGGAGCTTGGAGAGACCCAGTACTTC. Protein sequence: CSVQSRELGETQYF.

The chain carries TRBV20-1 and TRBJ2-4; possible D gene TRBD1, 6 bases. V lost 5 bases to trimming and J lost 0 bases, with 17 bases between them. The CDR3 sequence is 16 residues long. The germline CDR1 and CDR2 sequences are DFQATT and SNEGSKA (reference sequence). The CDR3 protein is CSAWGTHSVAKNIQYF. The DNA of the CDR3 is TGCAGTGCTTGGGGGACACACTCCGTAGCCAAAAACATTCAGTACTTC.

The chain is built from TRBV7-9 and TRBJ2-1; 9 bases align to TRBD2. The length of the CDR3 is 12 residues. Germline V gene data show CDR1 as SEHNR and CDR2 as FQNEAQ (reference sequence). The V and J ends lost 4 bases and 13 bases, in that order; junction bases with no gene match: 5. The CDR3 sequence is CASSSGTSPQFF. In nucleotides, the CDR3 is TGTGCCAGCAGCTCCGGGACTAGCCCACAGTTCTTC.

The gene calls are TRBV7-2 and TRBJ2-5; 11 bases line up with TRBD1. The length of the CDR3 is 16 residues. V lost 4 bases and J lost 5; bases outside the gene matches: 9. CDR1 and CDR2 from the germline V gene are SGHTA and FQGNSA. Here the CDR3 reads CASSYRTGGLGETQYF. CDR3 DNA: TGTGCCAGCAGCTACCGGACAGGGGGCCTGGGGGAGACCCAGTACTTC.

This clonotype turned up a few times. V and J are TRBV3-1 and TRBJ2-6; no reliable D call. The germline V gene encodes CDR1 LGHDT and CDR2 YNNKEL (reference sequence). CDR3 length: 16 residues. The V gene lost 4 bases and the J gene lost 0 bases, with 10 bases spanning the gap. CDR3 coding DNA: TGTGCCAGCAGCCTTAACCCCCTCTCTGGGGCCAACGTCCTGACTTTC. It specifies CASSLNPLSGANVLTF. The full variable domain, in which reference TRBV3-1 and TRBJ2-6 provide the parts outside the CDR3, is DTAVSQTPKYLVTQMGNDKSIKCEQNLGHDTMYWYKQDSKKFLKIMFSYNNKELIINETVPNRFSPKSPDKAHLNLHINSLELGDSAVYFCASSLNPLSGANVLTFGAGSRLTVL.

This rearrangement joins TRBV6-6 to TRBJ2-7; the D is unclear. Germline V CDR1 and CDR2: MNHNY, SVGAGI (reference sequence). V shed 5 bases and J shed 3 bases, with 8 bases lying between them. CDR3 length equals 12 residues. The CDR3 loop reads CASSLHVYEQYF. DNA of the CDR3: TGTGCCAGCAGTCTACACGTCTACGAGCAGTACTTC.

The CDR3: CASSQGEGLAGRNEQFF. For the CDR3, the DNA is TGTGCCAGCAGCCAAGGCGAAGGACTAGCGGGGAGGAATGAGCAGTTCTTC. The genes are TRBV4-2 and TRBJ2-1; 12 positions agree with TRBD2. The trim removed 1 base at V and 7 bases at J, leaving 8 bases unmatched. Germline V gene sequence: CDR1 LGHNA, CDR2 YNFKEQ. This CDR3 region has 17 residues.

This clonotype was counted between two and nine times. The chain combines TRBV5-1 with TRBJ1-2; the D gene is possibly TRBD1 (6 bases). CDR3 length: 16 amino acids. V was trimmed by 5 bases and J by 2 bases, leaving 19 bases between them. The germline gives CDR1 SGHRS, CDR2 YFSETQ. In DNA, the CDR3 is TGCGCCAGCAGGGATGTTGGGACACTCGACAACTATGGCTACACCTTC. Translation gives CASRDVGTLDNYGYTF.

The chain links TRBV3-1 to TRBJ2-1; 14 nucleotides match TRBD2. The CDR3 length is 19 residues. V was clipped by 5 bases and J by 0 bases; unmatched bases: 9. CDR1 is LGHDT and CDR2 is YNNKEL in the germline V gene (reference sequence). The CDR3 DNA reads as TGTGCCAGCAGCAACGGGGGGACTAGCGGGGGCCGCTCCTACAATGAGCAGTTCTTC. It translates to CASSNGGTSGGRSYNEQFF.

The J gene is TRBJ1-2, the V gene TRBV7-2; no reliable D call. Germline CDR1 SGHTA, CDR2 FQGNSA. The ends were cut back, 2 bases at V and 2 bases at J, with 12 bases in the middle. The CDR3 is 15 amino acids. This CDR3 reads CASSLSGSSNYGYTF. In nucleotides, the CDR3 is TGTGCCAGCAGCTTATCGGGGTCTTCGAACTATGGCTACACCTTC.

This clonotype has a handful of counts. The rearrangement links TRBV5-5 to TRBJ2-7, with 7 bases lining up with TRBD1. CDR1 and CDR2 (germline): SGHKS, YYEKEE (reference sequence). Trimming removed 1 base from V and 5 bases from J; junction bases left unmatched: 6. The CDR3 sequence is 14 residues long. The DNA for the CDR3 is TGTGCCAGCAGCTTGACAGGGGAGTCCCACGAGCAGTACTTC. Residues: CASSLTGESHEQYF.

To note about this clonotype: Compared with germline, one end of the junction differs, possibly owing to a read error. The J gene is TRBJ1-2, the V gene TRBV12-3 or TRBV12-4; TRBD1 matches 7 bases. The CDR3 runs to 15 residues. The CDR3 coding sequence is TGTGCCAGCAGTCCTCGGGACAGATCTAACTGTGGCTACACCTTC. This sequence encodes CASSPRDRSNCGYTF.

V gene TRBV6-2 or TRBV6-3 combines with J gene TRBJ2-5; 10 nucleotides align to TRBD2. Germline V gives CDR1 MNHEY, CDR2 SVGEGT. After removal of 7 bases from V and 5 bases from J, the junction contained 7 bases not matched to a gene. CDR3 size: 14 residues. This CDR3 reads CASIGLAVPETQYF. In DNA, the CDR3 is TGTGCCAGCATCGGACTAGCGGTTCCGGAGACCCAGTACTTC.